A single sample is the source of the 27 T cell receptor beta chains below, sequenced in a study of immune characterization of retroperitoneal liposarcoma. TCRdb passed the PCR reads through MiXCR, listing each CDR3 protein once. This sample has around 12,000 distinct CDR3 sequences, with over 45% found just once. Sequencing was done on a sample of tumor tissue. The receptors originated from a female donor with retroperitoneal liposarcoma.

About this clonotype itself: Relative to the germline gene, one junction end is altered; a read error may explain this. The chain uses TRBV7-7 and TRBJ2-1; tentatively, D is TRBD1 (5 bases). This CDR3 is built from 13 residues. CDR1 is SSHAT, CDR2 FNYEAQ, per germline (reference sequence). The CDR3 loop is CASSLDGQETQFF. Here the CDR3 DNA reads TGTGCTAGCAGTCTGGACGGACAAGAGACCCAGTTCTTC.

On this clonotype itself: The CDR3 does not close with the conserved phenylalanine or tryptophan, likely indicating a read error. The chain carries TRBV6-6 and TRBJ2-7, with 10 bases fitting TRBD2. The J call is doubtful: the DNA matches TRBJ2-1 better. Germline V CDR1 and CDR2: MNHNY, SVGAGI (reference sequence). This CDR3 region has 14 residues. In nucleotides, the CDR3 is TGTGCCAGCGGGGGGCTAGCGGGAGTACATGAGCAGTTCCTC. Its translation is CASGGLAGVHEQFL.

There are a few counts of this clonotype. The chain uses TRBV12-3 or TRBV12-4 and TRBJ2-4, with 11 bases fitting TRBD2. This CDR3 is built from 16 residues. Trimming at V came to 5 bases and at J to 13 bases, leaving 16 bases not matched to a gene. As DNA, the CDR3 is TGTGCCAGCAGTACTCGACTAGCGGGATCCTACAATGAGCAGTACTTC. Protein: CASSTRLAGSYNEQYF.

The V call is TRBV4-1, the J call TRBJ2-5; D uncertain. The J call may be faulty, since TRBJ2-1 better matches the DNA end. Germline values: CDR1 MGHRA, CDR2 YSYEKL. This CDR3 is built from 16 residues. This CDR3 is CASSQDPMGNYNEQFF. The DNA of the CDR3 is TGCGCCAGCAGCCAAGACCCTATGGGGAACTACAATGAGCAGTTCTTC.

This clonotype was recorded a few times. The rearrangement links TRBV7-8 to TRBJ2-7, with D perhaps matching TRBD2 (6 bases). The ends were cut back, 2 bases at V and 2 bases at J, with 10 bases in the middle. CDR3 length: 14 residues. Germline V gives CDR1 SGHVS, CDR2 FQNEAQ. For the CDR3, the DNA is TGTGCCAGCAGCTTATCGGGACTCGCCTACGAGCAGTACTTC. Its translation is CASSLSGLAYEQYF.

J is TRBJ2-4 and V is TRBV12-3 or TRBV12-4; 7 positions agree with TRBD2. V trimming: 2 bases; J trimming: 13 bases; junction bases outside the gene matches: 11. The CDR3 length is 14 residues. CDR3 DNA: TGTGCCAGCAGTTTAACGGCGGGAGCCAATGAGCAGTACTTC. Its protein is CASSLTAGANEQYF.

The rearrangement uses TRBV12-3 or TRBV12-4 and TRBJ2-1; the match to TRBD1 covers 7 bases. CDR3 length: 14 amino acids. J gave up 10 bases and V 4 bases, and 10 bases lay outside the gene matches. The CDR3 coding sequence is TGTGCCAGCAGTTCCGGGGACAGCTCCTACGAGCAGTTCTTC. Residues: CASSSGDSSYEQFF.

The CDR3 loop is CASSYSSYGGRTNYEQYF. For the CDR3, the DNA is TGTGCCAGCAGTTACTCGAGTTATGGCGGGAGGACAAACTACGAGCAGTACTTC. The genes are TRBV6-2 or TRBV6-3 and TRBJ2-5, with 8 bases lining up with TRBD2. The closer fit of TRBJ2-7 to the DNA end suggests the J call may be wrong. This CDR3 has 18 amino acids. The V gene's germline CDR1 is MNHEY and CDR2 SVGEGT.

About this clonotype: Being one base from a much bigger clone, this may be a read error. The CDR3 here is CASKVGAQETQFF. The CDR3 coding sequence is TGTGCCAGCAAAGTGGGAGCCCAAGAGACCCAGTTCTTC. The chain is built from TRBV12-3 or TRBV12-4 and TRBJ2-1; possible D gene TRBD2, 5 bases. CDR3 length: 13 residues. V dropped 7 bases and J dropped 13 bases, with 20 bases sitting between them.

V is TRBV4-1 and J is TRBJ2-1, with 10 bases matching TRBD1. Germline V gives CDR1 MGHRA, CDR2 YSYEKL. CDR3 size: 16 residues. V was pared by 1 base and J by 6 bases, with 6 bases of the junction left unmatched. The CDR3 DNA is TGCGCCAGCAGCCAAGTCAGATGGACAGGGGGCAATGAGCAGTTCTTC. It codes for CASSQVRWTGGNEQFF.

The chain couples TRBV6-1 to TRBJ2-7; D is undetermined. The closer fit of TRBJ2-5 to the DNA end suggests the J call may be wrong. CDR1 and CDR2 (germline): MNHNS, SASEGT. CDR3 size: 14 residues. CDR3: CASGVGPGQETQYF. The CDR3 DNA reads TGTGCCAGCGGGGTAGGGCCAGGCCAAGAGACCCAGTACTTC.

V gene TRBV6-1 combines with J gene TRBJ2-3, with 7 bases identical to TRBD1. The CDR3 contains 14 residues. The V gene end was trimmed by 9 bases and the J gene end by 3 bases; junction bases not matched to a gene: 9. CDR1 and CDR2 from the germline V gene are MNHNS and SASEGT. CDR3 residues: CASTPGGDTDTQYF. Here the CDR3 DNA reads TGTGCCAGTACCCCAGGGGGTGATACAGATACGCAGTATTTT.

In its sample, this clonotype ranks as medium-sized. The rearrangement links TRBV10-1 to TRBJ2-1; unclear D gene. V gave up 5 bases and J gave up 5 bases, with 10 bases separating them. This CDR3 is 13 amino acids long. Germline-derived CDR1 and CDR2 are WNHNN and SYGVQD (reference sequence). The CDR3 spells CASSLGLNNEQFF. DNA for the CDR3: TGCGCCAGCAGTTTAGGGCTCAACAATGAGCAGTTCTTC.

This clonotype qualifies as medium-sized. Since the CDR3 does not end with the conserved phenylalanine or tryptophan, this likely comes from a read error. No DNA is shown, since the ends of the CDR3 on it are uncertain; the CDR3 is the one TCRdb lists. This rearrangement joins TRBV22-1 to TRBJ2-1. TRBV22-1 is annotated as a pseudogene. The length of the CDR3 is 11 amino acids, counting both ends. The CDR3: CPASALPSPAA.

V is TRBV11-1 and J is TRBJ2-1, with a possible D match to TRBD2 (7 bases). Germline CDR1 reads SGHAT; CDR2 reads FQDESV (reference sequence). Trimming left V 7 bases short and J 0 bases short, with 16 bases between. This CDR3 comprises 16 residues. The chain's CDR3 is CASTEDGGPSYNEQFF. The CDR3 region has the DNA TGTGCCAGCACCGAAGACGGGGGGCCCTCCTACAATGAGCAGTTCTTC.

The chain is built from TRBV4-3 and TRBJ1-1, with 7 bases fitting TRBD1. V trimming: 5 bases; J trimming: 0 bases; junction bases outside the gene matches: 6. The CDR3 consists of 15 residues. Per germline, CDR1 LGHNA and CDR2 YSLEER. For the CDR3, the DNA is TGCGCCAGCAGCAGACAGGGAGTTATGAACACTGAAGCTTTCTTT. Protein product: CASSRQGVMNTEAFF.

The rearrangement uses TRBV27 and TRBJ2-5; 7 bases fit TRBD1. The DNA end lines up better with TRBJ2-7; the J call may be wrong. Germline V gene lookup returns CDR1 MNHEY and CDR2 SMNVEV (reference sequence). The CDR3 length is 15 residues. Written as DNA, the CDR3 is TGTGCCAGCAGTTTGGTTTATAAGGGGGCGACCGAGCAGTACTTC. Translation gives CASSLVYKGATEQYF.

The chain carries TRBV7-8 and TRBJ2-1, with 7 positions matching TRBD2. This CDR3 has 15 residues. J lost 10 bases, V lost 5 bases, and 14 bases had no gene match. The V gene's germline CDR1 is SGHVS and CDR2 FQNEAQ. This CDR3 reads CASSVPSGTLREQFF. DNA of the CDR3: TGTGCCAGCAGCGTCCCTAGCGGAACTCTCCGGGAGCAGTTCTTC.

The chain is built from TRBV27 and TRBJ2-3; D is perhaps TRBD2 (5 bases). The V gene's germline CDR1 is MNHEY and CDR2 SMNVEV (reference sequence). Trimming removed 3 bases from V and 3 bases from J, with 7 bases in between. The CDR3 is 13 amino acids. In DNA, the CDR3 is TGTGCCAGCAGTTTTCGGGGAACAGATACGCAGTATTTT. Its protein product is CASSFRGTDTQYF.

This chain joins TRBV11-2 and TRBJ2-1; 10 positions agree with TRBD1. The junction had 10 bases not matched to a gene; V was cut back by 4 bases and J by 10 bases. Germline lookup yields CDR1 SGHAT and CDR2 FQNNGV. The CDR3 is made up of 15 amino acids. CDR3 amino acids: CASSSDRGNSYEQFF. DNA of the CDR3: TGTGCCAGCAGCTCGGACAGGGGGAACTCCTACGAGCAGTTCTTC.

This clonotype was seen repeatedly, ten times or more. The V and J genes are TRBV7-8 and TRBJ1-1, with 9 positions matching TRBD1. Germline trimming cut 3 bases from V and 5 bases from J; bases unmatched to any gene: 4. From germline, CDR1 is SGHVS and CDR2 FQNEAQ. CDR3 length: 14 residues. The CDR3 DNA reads TGTGCCAGCAGCTTGGGACAGGGAAGAACTGAAGCTTTCTTT. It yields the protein CASSLGQGRTEAFF.

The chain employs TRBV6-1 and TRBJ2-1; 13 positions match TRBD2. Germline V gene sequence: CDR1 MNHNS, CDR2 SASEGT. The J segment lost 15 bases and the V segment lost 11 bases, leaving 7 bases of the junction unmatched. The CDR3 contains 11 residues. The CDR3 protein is CAWTSGRLGFF. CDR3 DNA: TGTGCCTGGACTAGCGGGAGATTAGGGTTCTTC.

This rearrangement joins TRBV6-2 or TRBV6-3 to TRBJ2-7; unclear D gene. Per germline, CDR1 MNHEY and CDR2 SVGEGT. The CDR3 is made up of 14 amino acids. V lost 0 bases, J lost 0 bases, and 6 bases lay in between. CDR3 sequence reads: CASSYSATSYEQYF. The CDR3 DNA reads TGTGCCAGCAGTTACTCAGCCACCTCCTACGAGCAGTACTTC.

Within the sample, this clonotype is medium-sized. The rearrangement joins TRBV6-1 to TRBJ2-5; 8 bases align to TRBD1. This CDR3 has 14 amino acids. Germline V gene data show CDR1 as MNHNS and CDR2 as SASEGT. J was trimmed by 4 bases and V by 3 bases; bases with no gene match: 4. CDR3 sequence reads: CASSESGGIETQYF. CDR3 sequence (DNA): TGTGCCAGCAGTGAGTCAGGGGGCATAGAGACCCAGTACTTC.

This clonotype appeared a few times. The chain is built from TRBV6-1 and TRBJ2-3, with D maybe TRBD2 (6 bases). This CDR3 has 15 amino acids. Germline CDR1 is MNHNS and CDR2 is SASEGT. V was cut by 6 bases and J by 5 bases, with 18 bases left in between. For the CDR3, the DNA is TGTGCCAGCAGCCGCGGGACTCTTGGGGAAGATACGCAGTATTTT. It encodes CASSRGTLGEDTQYF.

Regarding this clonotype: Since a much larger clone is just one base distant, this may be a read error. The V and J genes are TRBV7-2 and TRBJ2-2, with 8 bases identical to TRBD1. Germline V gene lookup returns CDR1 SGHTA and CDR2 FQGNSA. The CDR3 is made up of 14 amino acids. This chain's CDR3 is CASSRQGNTGERFF. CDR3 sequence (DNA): TGTGCCAGCAGCCGACAGGGGAACACCGGGGAGCGGTTTTTT.

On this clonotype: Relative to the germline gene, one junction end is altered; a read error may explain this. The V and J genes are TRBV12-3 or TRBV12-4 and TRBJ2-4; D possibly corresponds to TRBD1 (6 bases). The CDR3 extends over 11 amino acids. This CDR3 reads CASSLSRTEFF. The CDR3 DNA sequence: TGTGCCAGCAGTTTAAGCAGGACAGAGTTCTTC.